This T cell receptor (beta chain) was observed in a study of blood T cell repertoires in COVID-19. The wider study: T cells, B-cell-depleted T cells, or PBMCs provided the cDNA or gDNA that served as material.

This CDR3 comprises 12 residues. Trimming stripped 5 bases from V and 3 bases from J, with 6 bases between. CDR1 and CDR2 from the germline V gene are SGHTS and YDEGEE. The repertoire was sequenced with immunoSEQ multiplex PCR; TCRdb's copy has only in-frame clones and lacks some. The repertoire holds about 63,000 clones, roughly four fifths seen once, with over 25% in the top ten. The gene calls are TRBV5-8 and TRBJ1-5; D is unclear. The receptor was derived from a woman older than 75 with acute or convalescent COVID-19. The sample consisted of peripheral blood. CDR3 loop: CASSRVNQPQHF. CDR3 coding DNA: TGTGCCAGCAGTAGAGTCAATCAGCCCCAGCATTTT.